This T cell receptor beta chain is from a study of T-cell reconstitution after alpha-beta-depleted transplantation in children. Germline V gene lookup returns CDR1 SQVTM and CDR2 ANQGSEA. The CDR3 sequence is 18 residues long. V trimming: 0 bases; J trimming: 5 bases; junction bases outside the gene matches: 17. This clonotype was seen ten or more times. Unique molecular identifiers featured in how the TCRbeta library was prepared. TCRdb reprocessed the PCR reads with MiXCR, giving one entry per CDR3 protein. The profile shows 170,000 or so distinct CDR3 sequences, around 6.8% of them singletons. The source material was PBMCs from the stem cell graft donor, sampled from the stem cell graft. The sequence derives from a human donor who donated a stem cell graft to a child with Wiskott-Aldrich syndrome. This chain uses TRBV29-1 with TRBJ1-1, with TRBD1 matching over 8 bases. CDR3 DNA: TGCAGCGTTGAAGACCAACGAGGACAGGGTCATGGCGAGACTGAAGCTTTCTTT. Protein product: CSVEDQRGQGHGETEAFF. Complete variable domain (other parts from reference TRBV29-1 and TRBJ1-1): SAVISQKPSRDICQRGTSLTIQCQVDSQVTMMFWYRQQPGQSLTLIATANQGSEATYESGFVIDKFPISRPNLTFSTLTVSNMSPEDSSIYLCSVEDQRGQGHGETEAFFGQGTRLTVV.